The clone carrying this TCR beta chain was counted between two and nine times. The target antigen is unknown. TCRdb itself ran the 5' RACE reads through MiXCR, one entry per CDR3 protein. The table lists roughly 350,000 distinct CDR3 sequences, approximately 4% of them singletons. The entry originates in a study of T cells after yellow fever vaccination. Across the study: Preparing low-cell-number fractions relied on SMART-Seq v4 Ultra Low Input. Study-level results: The booster response re-showed most primary clones: approximately 95% CD4, over 80% CD8.

Trimming cost V 1 base and J 0 bases, with 12 bases left between them. This CDR3 comprises 16 residues. From germline, CDR1 is LNHDA and CDR2 SQIVND (reference sequence). Sequences were derived from PBMCs, sampled 5 days after the yellow fever booster vaccination. This TCR was recovered from a man aged 18-30 years who received the YFV17D yellow fever vaccine. V usage is TRBV19 and J usage is TRBJ1-1; D unresolved. CDR3 sequence (DNA): TGTGCCAGTAGTATAGGGTCGGGCAGGATGAACACTGAAGCTTTCTTT. Its protein is CASSIGSGRMNTEAFF.